The 2 T cell receptor beta chains reported below all come from one sample, sequenced in a study of control samples from healthy donors and cancer patients. The data were produced by immunoSEQ multiplex PCR, yet TCRdb's version contains in-frame clones alone and is incomplete. The sample consists of over 85,000 clones, approximately 87% of them appearing once. Sequencing was carried out using PBMCs. The receptor source for this set is a woman aged 55-75 years with lung cancer.

The chain links TRBV7-9 to TRBJ1-2; TRBD1 agrees at 9 bases. V lost 3 bases to trimming and J lost 4 bases; unmatched junction nucleotides: 3. The CDR3 contains 14 residues. Germline values: CDR1 SEHNR, CDR2 FQNEAQ (reference sequence). The chain's CDR3 is CASSFGTGSYGYTF. The CDR3 nucleotides read TGTGCCAGCAGCTTCGGGACAGGGAGCTATGGCTACACCTTC.

This clone has just one count. This chain connects TRBV7-2 to TRBJ1-1; D gene ambiguous. The germline V and J ends were trimmed by 1 base and 9 bases, with 12 bases remaining between them. CDR1 and CDR2 from the germline V gene are SGHTA and FQGNSA. This CDR3 has 13 residues. The CDR3 protein is CASSLDRGGKAFF. The CDR3 region has the DNA TGTGCCAGCAGCTTAGATCGTGGAGGGAAAGCTTTCTTT.